This TCR beta chain was retrieved from a study of blood T cell repertoires in COVID-19. Across the study: Collection of acute and convalescent COVID-19 samples took place in the United States, Italy and Spain. PBMCs, B-cell-depleted T cells, or T cells provided the cDNA or gDNA that made up the material.

Original methodology: Cell counts per sample came from amplifying reference gene primers. Assay: immunoSEQ multiplex PCR; the TCRdb copy retains only in-frame clones and omits some. V and J calls and clone size come straight from that table; D and trimming were deduced from the DNA. Here the sample spans approximately 200,000 clones, approximately 85% being singletons. In regard to this clone: Other nucleotide sequences in the sample specify the same CDR3.

Specimen: peripheral blood. The clonotype was recovered from a man aged 60 to 69 with acute or convalescent COVID-19.

CDR3 DNA: TGTGCCAGCAGATCGGACAGGGGCCCCAATCAGCCCCAGCATTTT. Translated, it gives CASRSDRGPNQPQHF. The rearrangement uses TRBV6-5 and TRBJ1-5; 9 bases match TRBD1. V was pared by 6 bases and J by 3 bases, with 6 bases of the junction left unmatched. CDR3 length: 15 residues. Per germline, CDR1 MNHEY and CDR2 SVGAGI.